A single sample is the source of the 4 T cell receptor beta chains below, sequenced in a study of metastatic and nonmetastatic thyroid tumors. TCRdb called clones again from the PCR reads with MiXCR. The table has around 30,000 clones, 15% to 20% seen once. Patients were all untreated before their thyroid surgery. The sample taken for sequencing was blood. These receptors all stem from a female donor with papillary thyroid cancer or a benign thyroid nodule (not recorded which). Some clones in this sample may be carry-over from other donors' samples.

This clone was seen at least ten times. The chain recombines TRBV20-1 with TRBJ1-2, with TRBD1 identical over 7 bases. Germline lookup yields CDR1 DFQATT and CDR2 SNEGSKA (reference sequence). With V trimmed by 5 bases and J by 6 bases, 6 bases remained unmatched. This CDR3 has 12 residues. The CDR3 protein is CSAAKGTDGYTF. The CDR3 bases are TGCAGTGCTGCTAAGGGGACAGATGGCTACACCTTC.

A remark on this clone: The CDR3 does not end in the conserved phenylalanine or tryptophan, so this is likely a read error. The chain is built from TRBV28 and TRBJ2-5; TRBD1 matches 7 bases. Gene TRBJ2-1 matches the end of the DNA better, so the J call may be wrong. This CDR3 contains 13 residues. CDR1 and CDR2 from the germline V gene are MDHEN and SYDVKM. The CDR3 DNA sequence: TGTGCCAGCAGCCGACAGGGTGAAGAGAGCCAGTTCGTC. Amino acid sequence: CASSRQGEESQFV.

Points on this clone: Germline is not matched at one junction end, which may reflect a read error. The CDR3 DNA reads TGCGGCAGCATCCAAGATATCCCCGGGAGGGCCGTGATTTACATTCAGTACTTC. It specifies CGSIQDIPGRAVIYIQYF. The chain recombines TRBV4-1 with TRBJ2-4; 8 bases line up with TRBD2. Germline V CDR1 and CDR2: MGHRA, YSYEKL. CDR3 length: 18 amino acids.

This clone is judged medium-sized. V gene TRBV6-1 combines with J gene TRBJ1-3, with TRBD1 as a possible D gene (5 bases). Germline V gives CDR1 MNHNS, CDR2 SASEGT. Trimming pared 5 bases from V and 0 bases from J, leaving 11 bases between. This CDR3 contains 15 residues. DNA for the CDR3: TGTGCCAGCAGTCGAGGGGCTTACTCTGGAAACACCATATATTTT. Amino acids: CASSRGAYSGNTIYF.